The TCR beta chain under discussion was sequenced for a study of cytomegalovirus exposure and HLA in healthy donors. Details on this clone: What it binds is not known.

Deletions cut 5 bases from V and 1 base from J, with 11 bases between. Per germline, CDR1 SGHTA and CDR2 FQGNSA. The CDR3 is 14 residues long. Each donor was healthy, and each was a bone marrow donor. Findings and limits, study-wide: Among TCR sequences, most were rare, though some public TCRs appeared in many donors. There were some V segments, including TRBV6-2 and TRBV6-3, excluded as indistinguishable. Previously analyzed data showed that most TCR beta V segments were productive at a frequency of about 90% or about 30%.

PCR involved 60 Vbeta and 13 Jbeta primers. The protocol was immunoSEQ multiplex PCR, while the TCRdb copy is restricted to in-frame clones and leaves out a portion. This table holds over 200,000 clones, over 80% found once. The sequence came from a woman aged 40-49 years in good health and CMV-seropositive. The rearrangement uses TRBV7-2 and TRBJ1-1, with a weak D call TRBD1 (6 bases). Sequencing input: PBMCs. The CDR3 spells CASSLSGANTEAFF. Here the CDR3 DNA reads TGTGCCAGCAGCCTGTCAGGGGCGAACACTGAAGCTTTCTTT.